A selection of T cell receptor beta chains follows, all from one sample in a study of regulatory T cells in long-lasting Graves disease. Via MiXCR, TCRdb re-called the multiplex PCR reads, giving one row per CDR3 protein. The sample lists 410,000 or so distinct CDR3 sequences, 15% occurring once. These records were also assigned to another study, of T cells in Graves' hyperthyroidism and ophthalmopathy.

The sequencing here drew on peripheral blood mononuclear cells (PBMCs), taken at new diagnosis, from a patient treated with antithyroid drugs. Source of these receptors: a woman aged 25 to 39 with Graves disease. Each CDR3 is given with its conserved first and last residue. Each record gives: clone size, J gene, V gene, D gene, CDR3 DNA, CDR3 protein. A D gene is named only where the DNA matches it firmly. The size entry is marked missing in some rows and otherwise reads once, few, many or a size class.

size: many; J: TRBJ2-6; V: TRBV15; D: NA; DNA: TGTGCCACCAGCACTAGGGCCTCTGGGGCCAACGTCCTGACTTTC; CDR3: CATSTRASGANVLTF
size: few; J: TRBJ2-3; V: TRBV12-3/TRBV12-4; D: TRBD1; DNA: TGTGCCAGCTCCCCGGGGACAGTGAGCACAGATACGCAGTATTTT; CDR3: CASSPGTVSTDTQYF
size: few; J: TRBJ1-3; V: TRBV20-1; D: NA; DNA: TGCAGTGCTAGAGATCCCCCGGGCCACTCTGGAAACACCATATATTTT; CDR3: CSARDPPGHSGNTIYF
size: many; J: TRBJ2-1; V: TRBV5-1; D: TRBD2; DNA: TGCGCCAGCAGCTTAGGACTAGCAGTCATAGGTGAGCAGTTCTTC; CDR3: CASSLGLAVIGEQFF
size: NA; J: TRBJ2-1; V: TRBV6-6; D: NA; DNA: TGTGCCAGCAGTTACTCGTCAGGGATTCCGTACAATGAGCAGTTCTTC; CDR3: CASSYSSGIPYNEQFF
size: NA; J: TRBJ1-1; V: TRBV19; D: TRBD1; DNA: TGTGCCAGTAGAACCCCGACAGGGAGGGGGTTGAGAGCTTTCTTT; CDR3: CASRTPTGRGLRAFF
size: many; J: TRBJ2-4; V: TRBV20-1; D: TRBD1; DNA: TGCAGTGCTAGTGTGCAACAGGGGTTGGCCAAAAACATTCAGTACTTC; CDR3: CSASVQQGLAKNIQYF
size: many; J: TRBJ2-7; V: TRBV28; D: NA; DNA: TGTGCCAGCAGACCCACAGCGGCCTACGAGCAGTACTTC; CDR3: CASRPTAAYEQYF
size: NA; J: TRBJ2-7; V: TRBV9; D: TRBD1; DNA: TGTGCCAGCAGCGTAGAGGGACAGGGAAGCGAGCAGTACTTC; CDR3: CASSVEGQGSEQYF
size: few; J: TRBJ1-4; V: TRBV2; D: TRBD1; DNA: TGTGCCAGCAGGGCAGAGCGACAGGGGAATGAAAAACTGTTTTTT; CDR3: CASRAERQGNEKLFF
size: many; J: TRBJ1-1; V: TRBV7-9; D: NA; DNA: TGTGCCAGCAGCCTAAACTGGAGGCTCACTGAAGCTTTCTTT; CDR3: CASSLNWRLTEAFF
size: many; J: TRBJ2-5; V: TRBV6-2/TRBV6-3; D: NA; DNA: TGTGCCAGCAGTCTACTTACAGGGTCCACAACAAGGGAGACCCAGTACTTC; CDR3: CASSLLTGSTTRETQYF
size: NA; J: TRBJ2-3; V: TRBV5-5; D: NA; DNA: TGTGCCAGCATCAGGGCCAACACAGATACGCAGTATTTT; CDR3: CASIRANTDTQYF
size: many; J: TRBJ2-1; V: TRBV5-1; D: NA; DNA: TGCGCCAGCAGCTCCGTCCCCAATGTGGCCAATGAGCAGTTCTTC; CDR3: CASSSVPNVANEQFF
size: NA; J: TRBJ2-5; V: TRBV19; D: NA; DNA: TGTGCCAGTAGTAGCGCCGGGACCCAAGAGACCCAGTACTTC; CDR3: CASSSAGTQETQYF
size: NA; J: TRBJ2-7; V: TRBV7-6; D: NA; DNA: TGTGCCAGCAGCTGGGCAGGGTCTTACGAGCAGTACTTC; CDR3: CASSWAGSYEQYF
size: many; J: TRBJ2-7; V: TRBV5-1; D: TRBD2; DNA: TGCGCCAGCAGCTTGAAATTTTTGGGGGGGATGAACGAGCAGTACTTC; CDR3: CASSLKFLGGMNEQYF
size: many; J: TRBJ2-5; V: TRBV7-9; D: NA; DNA: TGTGCCAGCAGGTCAGGGGAGACCCAGTACTTC; CDR3: CASRSGETQYF
size: NA; J: TRBJ2-3; V: TRBV19; D: TRBD1; DNA: TGTGCCAGTAGTCCTCGGACAGGGCTTAGCACAGATACGCAGTATTTT; CDR3: CASSPRTGLSTDTQYF
size: many; J: TRBJ1-2; V: TRBV7-2; D: NA; DNA: TGTGCCAGCAGCCCCGATGGGGGTGGCTACACCTTC; CDR3: CASSPDGGGYTF
size: many; J: TRBJ2-5; V: TRBV11-2; D: NA; DNA: TGTGCCAGCCGACAGGGTTGGGCGGGAGCAGGGGAGACCCAGTACTTC; CDR3: CASRQGWAGAGETQYF
size: many; J: TRBJ1-5; V: TRBV11-2; D: NA; DNA: TGTGCCAGCAGCTTAGGGGGGCGCGGTCAGCCCCAGCATTTT; CDR3: CASSLGGRGQPQHF
size: many; J: TRBJ2-5; V: TRBV11-2; D: NA; DNA: TGTGCCAGCAGCTTTAACCCCCCTCCGGAGACCCAGTACTTC; CDR3: CASSFNPPPETQYF
size: many; J: TRBJ2-1; V: TRBV5-1; D: NA; DNA: TGCGCCAGCAGCTTGGACTCCCAGTTCGTCGAGCAGTTCTTC; CDR3: CASSLDSQFVEQFF
size: many; J: TRBJ2-3; V: TRBV28; D: TRBD1; DNA: TGTGCCAGCGTGGCAGGGGGCGAGGGGGATACGCAGTATTTT; CDR3: CASVAGGEGDTQYF
size: NA; J: TRBJ2-3; V: TRBV4-1; D: NA; DNA: TGCGCCAGCAGCCCGGTCCCCAGGGGAGATACGCAGTATTTT; CDR3: CASSPVPRGDTQYF
size: few; J: TRBJ2-2; V: TRBV30; D: NA; DNA: TGTGCCTGGAGTGAGGCTCGATTCACCGGGGAGCTGTTTTTT; CDR3: CAWSEARFTGELFF
size: many; J: TRBJ1-1; V: TRBV20-1; D: NA; DNA: TGCAGTGCTAGGTTCATGGGGGACGGGGACACTGAAGCTTTCTTT; CDR3: CSARFMGDGDTEAFF
size: few; J: TRBJ1-3; V: TRBV6-1; D: NA; DNA: TGTGCCAGCAGTCGGGGCCTCTCTGGAAACACCATATATTTT; CDR3: CASSRGLSGNTIYF
size: many; J: TRBJ2-7; V: TRBV28; D: NA; DNA: TGTGCCAGCAGTCTACCCGGGACCCAGCAGTACTTC; CDR3: CASSLPGTQQYF
size: many; J: TRBJ2-7; V: TRBV2; D: TRBD2; DNA: TGTGCCAGCAGAGAGCCACTAGGGACTAGCGGGGGGAGGAACTACGAGCAGTACTTC; CDR3: CASREPLGTSGGRNYEQYF
size: NA; J: TRBJ2-2; V: TRBV9; D: TRBD2; DNA: TGTGCCAGCAGCGCCCGTAGCGGGAATTTCCCCGGGGAGCTGTTTTTT; CDR3: CASSARSGNFPGELFF
size: few; J: TRBJ2-2; V: TRBV5-6; D: NA; DNA: TGTGCCAGCAGCTTCCAGACGAACACCGGGGAGCTGTTTTTT; CDR3: CASSFQTNTGELFF
size: many; J: TRBJ2-1; V: TRBV11-2; D: NA; DNA: TGTGCCAGCAGCCAGAGAGGGAGGACCTACAATGAGCAGTTCTTC; CDR3: CASSQRGRTYNEQFF
size: NA; J: TRBJ2-3; V: TRBV20-1; D: NA; DNA: TGCAGTGCTAGGGGACCGGGACTTACTAGCACAGATACGCAGTATTTT; CDR3: CSARGPGLTSTDTQYF
size: many; J: TRBJ2-7; V: TRBV18; D: TRBD1; DNA: TGTGCCAGCTCACCACCGTGGGACAGGGGCTACGAGCAGTACTTC; CDR3: CASSPPWDRGYEQYF
size: many; J: TRBJ2-7; V: TRBV13; D: TRBD1; DNA: TGTGCCAGCAGCCAGCGTGGACAGGGGTCAGGGGAGCAGTACTTC; CDR3: CASSQRGQGSGEQYF
size: few; J: TRBJ2-5; V: TRBV14; D: NA; DNA: TGTGCCAGCAGCCAAGAATTCTTATCCGCGACCCAGTACTTC; CDR3: CASSQEFLSATQYF
size: few; J: TRBJ2-7; V: TRBV6-1; D: TRBD1; DNA: TGTGCCAGCACCGTACAGGGGGGCTACGAGCAGTACTTC; CDR3: CASTVQGGYEQYF
size: many; J: TRBJ2-7; V: TRBV2; D: TRBD2; DNA: TGTGCCAGCAGTGAACCGGGACTAGCGGGAGGGCTTGGGGCCTACGAGCAGTACTTC; CDR3: CASSEPGLAGGLGAYEQYF
size: many; J: TRBJ2-1; V: TRBV12-3/TRBV12-4; D: TRBD1; DNA: TGTGCCACCACCGGGACAGAATCATACAATGAGCAGTTCTTC; CDR3: CATTGTESYNEQFF
size: many; J: TRBJ1-2; V: TRBV20-1; D: NA; DNA: TGCAGTGCCACAGGGACCTATGGCTACACCTTC; CDR3: CSATGTYGYTF
size: NA; J: TRBJ2-2; V: TRBV6-2/TRBV6-3; D: NA; DNA: TGTGCCAGCAGTTATATGACTAGTACCACCGGGGAGCTGTTTTTT; CDR3: CASSYMTSTTGELFF
size: NA; J: TRBJ2-2; V: TRBV6-2/TRBV6-3; D: NA; DNA: TGTGCCAGCATGGCCAGAGCGAACACCGGGGAGCTGTTTTTT; CDR3: CASMARANTGELFF
size: NA; J: TRBJ1-1; V: TRBV13; D: NA; DNA: TGTGCCAGCAGCTCCCCCAGCACAGGGAAAACTGAAGCTTTCTTT; CDR3: CASSSPSTGKTEAFF
size: NA; J: TRBJ2-2; V: TRBV10-2; D: NA; DNA: TGCGCCAGCAGTGGGGGGGCGGACATAGCCGGGGAGCTGTTTTTT; CDR3: CASSGGADIAGELFF
size: many; J: TRBJ2-1; V: TRBV27; D: TRBD1; DNA: TGTGCCAGCAGAAGGACCGGGACAGTAGACAATGAGCAGTTCTTC; CDR3: CASRRTGTVDNEQFF
size: many; J: TRBJ1-1; V: TRBV18; D: NA; DNA: TGTGCCAGCTCACCACCAACTCTGGCCAAGAACACTGAAGCTTTCTTT; CDR3: CASSPPTLAKNTEAFF
size: once; J: TRBJ2-7; V: TRBV16; D: TRBD2; DNA: TGTGCCAGCAGCCAAAGACTAGCGGGAGTGAACGAGCAGTACTTC; CDR3: CASSQRLAGVNEQYF
size: few; J: TRBJ1-4; V: TRBV6-2/TRBV6-3; D: NA; DNA: TGTGCCAGCAGTGCCGGGGGGAGGCGTGAAAAACTGTTTTTT; CDR3: CASSAGGRREKLFF
size: many; J: TRBJ2-1; V: TRBV5-6; D: NA; DNA: TGTGCCAGCAGCCCTTTAAGGGGGAGACACAATGAGCAGTTCTTC; CDR3: CASSPLRGRHNEQFF
size: many; J: TRBJ2-5; V: TRBV18; D: NA; DNA: TGTGCCAGCTCAAGGTCAGAAGCGGGCGAGACCCAGTACTTC; CDR3: CASSRSEAGETQYF
size: NA; J: TRBJ2-3; V: TRBV2; D: NA; DNA: TGTGCCAGGACGACTGTGACGGGAGCCAGCGATACGCAGTATTTT; CDR3: CARTTVTGASDTQYF
size: many; J: TRBJ2-3; V: TRBV7-3; D: TRBD2; DNA: TGTGCCAGCAGCTTATGGCCTAGCGGGGGATCCACAGATACGCAGTATTTT; CDR3: CASSLWPSGGSTDTQYF
size: NA; J: TRBJ2-1; V: TRBV7-9; D: NA; DNA: TGTGCCAGCAGCTTTCCAGGGCCGGCCCCTGAGCAGTTCTTC; CDR3: CASSFPGPAPEQFF